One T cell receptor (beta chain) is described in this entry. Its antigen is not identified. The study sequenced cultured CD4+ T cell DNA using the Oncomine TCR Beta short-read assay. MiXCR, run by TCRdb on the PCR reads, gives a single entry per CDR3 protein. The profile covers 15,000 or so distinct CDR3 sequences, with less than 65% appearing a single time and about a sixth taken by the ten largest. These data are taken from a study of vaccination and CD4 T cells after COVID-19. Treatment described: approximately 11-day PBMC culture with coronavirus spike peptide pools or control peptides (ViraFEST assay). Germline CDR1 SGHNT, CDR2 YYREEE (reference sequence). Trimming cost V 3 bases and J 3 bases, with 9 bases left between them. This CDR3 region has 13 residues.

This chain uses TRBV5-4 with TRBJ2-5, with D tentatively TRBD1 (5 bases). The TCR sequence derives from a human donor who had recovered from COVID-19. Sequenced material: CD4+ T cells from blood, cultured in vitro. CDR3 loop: CASSWAGKETQYF. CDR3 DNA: TGTGCCAGCAGCTGGGCAGGGAAAGAGACCCAGTACTTC.